This T cell receptor (beta chain) comes out of a study of T-cell memory formation after mild COVID-19. Overall study results and limits: For contracting clones, CD4+ ones sat mainly in CM and EM, CD8+ in EMRA.

This CDR3 contains 18 residues. Losses at the gene ends were 6 bases for V and 3 bases for J; bases not matched to a gene: 17. Germline V gene lookup returns CDR1 SQVTM and CDR2 ANQGSEA. Concerning this clonotype itself: Antigen: not known.

5'RACE primed at constant segments yielded TCR alpha and TCR beta cDNA libraries bearing sample barcodes and UMIs. TCRdb reanalysed the 5' RACE reads using MiXCR and keeps one entry per CDR3 protein. Of around 340,000 distinct CDR3 sequences listed, roughly 21% are singletons. The J gene is TRBJ2-7, the V gene TRBV29-1; TRBD2 matches at 13 bases. This receptor was taken from an adult woman who had mild COVID-19 (a few samples of this study predate the infection). Cell type and time point are not known. Specimen: PBMCs or a T cell subset sorted from them (not recorded which). The CDR3 is CSVMTSTSGRGEGYEQYF. The CDR3 DNA reads as TGCAGCGTGATGACGTCTACTAGCGGGAGGGGAGAGGGCTACGAGCAGTACTTC.